This T cell receptor beta chain stems from a study of blood T cells in healthy people across ages. Then a second PCR, running roughly 7 to 11 cycles, was carried out with a sample-barcoded 5' primer and a J-beta primer mix. Using its own MiXCR run on the 5' RACE reads, TCRdb lists one record per CDR3 protein. The profile shows some 690,000 distinct CDR3 sequences, about a fifth of them singletons. Isolation per sample recovered at least 7 million PBMCs. Samples each had at least 6 micrograms of total RNA extracted. The length of the CDR3 is 16 residues. The V and J ends lost 1 base and 5 bases, in that order; junction bases with no gene match: 6. The germline V gene has CDR1 SGHAT and CDR2 FQNNGV. This clonotype appeared many times.

The sample was blood. J is TRBJ2-5 and V is TRBV11-2; 11 positions match TRBD2. This sequence was found in a man in his 70s in good health. CDR3 nucleotide sequence: TGTGCCAGCAGCTTAGCTAGCGGGGGGTTGGGGGAGACCCAGTACTTC. Protein product: CASSLASGGLGETQYF.